Listed here is a single T cell receptor beta chain. Authors' analysis steps: Amplification of reference gene primers provided the estimated nucleated cell counts. Sequencing was performed with immunoSEQ multiplex PCR; in TCRdb, only in-frame clones are kept and a portion is missing. That table gives V, J and clone size, and the DNA gave D and trimming. This table has a few hundred thousand clones, approximately 90% appearing once. Clinical histories supplied by participants themselves formed the basis of cohort assignment. CDR3 length: 17 residues. Trimming took 3 bases from V and 3 from J; bases not matched to a gene: 8. Germline CDR1 is SNHLY and CDR2 is FYNNEI. The data belong to a study of blood T cell repertoires in COVID-19. Study-level background: Collection of acute and convalescent COVID-19 samples took place in the United States, Italy and Spain.

The chain has TRBV2 and TRBJ1-4, with 9 bases lining up with TRBD1. Sequenced input: PBMCs or T cells enriched from blood (not recorded which). This clonotype originated in a woman younger than 30 who had recovered from COVID-19. The CDR3: CASSDRHRGQPNEKLFF. The CDR3 DNA is TGTGCCAGCAGTGATCGTCACAGGGGGCAGCCTAATGAAAAACTGTTTTTT.